The rows below give T cell receptor beta chains drawn from one sample of a study of cytomegalovirus exposure and HLA in healthy donors. Produced via immunoSEQ multiplex PCR; TCRdb's table is partial and in-frame only. The sample has around 100,000 clones; approximately 67% are singletons. Sequencing used PBMCs. All receptors derive from a man younger than 35 in good health and CMV-seropositive. Both conserved end residues are part of each CDR3. D genes are given only for firm matches. Rows may omit the clone size; those that give it use once, few, many or a size class.

V	D	size	J	CDR3	DNA
TRBV7-9	TRBD1	.	TRBJ1-2	CASSQGTVDYGYTF	TGTGCCAGCAGCCAAGGGACAGTAGACTATGGCTACACCTTC
TRBV19	.	.	TRBJ2-7	CASKTGPYEQYF	TGTGCCAGTAAAACAGGGCCCTACGAGCAGTACTTC
TRBV27	.	.	TRBJ1-3	CASRHATGLPRNSSGNTIYF	TGTGCCAGCAGACACGCTACAGGGCTCCCACGAAATTCCTCTGGAAACACCATATATTTT
TRBV28	.	.	TRBJ2-6	CASSLPGVGANVLTF	TGTGCCAGCAGCCTACCAGGGGTTGGGGCCAACGTCCTGACTTTC
TRBV5-4	TRBD2	few	TRBJ2-7	CASSLVRVAGGRPTEQYF	TGTGCCAGCAGCTTGGTCAGGGTAGCGGGGGGACGACCCACGGAGCAGTACTTC
TRBV5-1	.	.	TRBJ2-5	CASSASLGGGETQYF	TGCGCCAGCAGCGCCTCCCTGGGGGGGGGCGAGACCCAGTACTTC
TRBV5-1	.	few	TRBJ2-1	CASSLGWGEANEQFF	TGCGCCAGCAGCTTGGGGTGGGGCGAAGCCAATGAGCAGTTCTTC
TRBV5-1	TRBD1	.	TRBJ1-1	CASSVRDRDTEAFF	TGCGCCAGCAGCGTCCGGGACAGGGACACTGAAGCTTTCTTT
TRBV19	.	.	TRBJ1-1	CASSNGQLNTEAFF	TGTGCCAGTAGTAACGGACAGTTGAACACTGAAGCTTTCTTT
TRBV19	TRBD2	.	TRBJ2-5	CASSTTSGGPQYF	TGTGCCAGTAGCACGACTAGCGGGGGCCCACAGTACTTC
TRBV13	TRBD1	few	TRBJ1-2	CASSPGTGLYMGYTF	TGTGCCAGCAGCCCCGGGACAGGCCTCTATATGGGCTACACCTTC